The clone carrying this T cell receptor (beta chain) occurred many times. The CDR3 has 13 residues. V was clipped by 5 bases and J by 4 bases; unmatched bases: 6. Germline V gene sequence: CDR1 DFQATT, CDR2 SNEGSKA (reference sequence). These data are taken from a study of T cells in Graves' hyperthyroidism and ophthalmopathy. There were TCR beta CDR3 regions amplified from RNA transcripts. TCR CDR3 regions were first amplified by RT-PCR with HTBI primers. From the multiplex PCR reads, TCRdb called clonotypes with MiXCR, one entry per CDR3 protein. The table shows around 340,000 distinct CDR3 sequences, with 18% occurring only once.

This chain connects TRBV20-1 to TRBJ2-7; 9 nucleotides match TRBD1. Material: blood. The source is a woman between 40 and 50 years old with Graves' ophthalmopathy. In nucleotides, the CDR3 is TGCAGTGCTCACCGGGACAGGGCTTACGAGCAGTACTTC. Its translation is CSAHRDRAYEQYF.